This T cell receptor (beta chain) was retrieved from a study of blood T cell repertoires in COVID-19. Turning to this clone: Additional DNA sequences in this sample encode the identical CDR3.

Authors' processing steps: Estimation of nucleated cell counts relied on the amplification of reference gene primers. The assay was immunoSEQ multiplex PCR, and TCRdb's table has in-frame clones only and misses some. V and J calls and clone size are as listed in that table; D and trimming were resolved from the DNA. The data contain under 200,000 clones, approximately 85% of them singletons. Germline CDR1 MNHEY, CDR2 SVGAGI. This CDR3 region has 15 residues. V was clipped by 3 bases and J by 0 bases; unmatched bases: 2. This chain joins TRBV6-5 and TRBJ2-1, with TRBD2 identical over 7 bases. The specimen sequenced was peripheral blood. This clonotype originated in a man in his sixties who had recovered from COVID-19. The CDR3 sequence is CASSYGGGSYNEQFF. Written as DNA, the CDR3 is TGTGCCAGCAGTTATGGCGGGGGCTCCTACAATGAGCAGTTCTTC.